The 18 T cell receptor beta chains given below trace back to one sample, sequenced in a study of cytomegalovirus exposure and HLA in healthy donors. TCRdb's copy holds only in-frame clones and misses some; the assay was immunoSEQ multiplex PCR. The sample shows under 400,000 clones, 70% to 90% of them seen only once. Sample: PBMCs. The source of these receptors is a woman younger than 35 in good health and CMV-seronegative.

This chain joins TRBV29-1 and TRBJ1-4; no definite D call. Germline CDR1 is SQVTM and CDR2 is ANQGSEA. V gave up 2 bases and J gave up 0 bases, with 13 bases separating them. The CDR3 is made up of 16 amino acids. The DNA of the CDR3 is TGCAGCGTTGAAAGGGCGGGAACTTCAACTAATGAAAAACTGTTTTTT. Translating gives CSVERAGTSTNEKLFF. Using reference TRBV29-1 and TRBJ1-4 for the parts outside the CDR3, the full variable domain is SAVISQKPSRDICQRGTSLTIQCQVDSQVTMMFWYRQQPGQSLTLIATANQGSEATYESGFVIDKFPISRPNLTFSTLTVSNMSPEDSSIYLCSVERAGTSTNEKLFFGSGTQLSVL.

This chain links TRBV27 with TRBJ2-1; D is unresolved. The CDR3 covers 14 residues. Trimming removed 5 bases at V and 9 bases at J, with 17 bases between. CDR1 MNHEY and CDR2 SMNVEV come from the germline V gene (reference sequence). CDR3 sequence reads: CASSRSHTASEQFF. The CDR3 DNA reads as TGTGCCAGCAGTAGGTCCCATACGGCTAGTGAGCAGTTCTTC.

The chain couples TRBV4-1 to TRBJ1-1, with D unclear. The CDR3 consists of 16 residues. Germline loops: CDR1 MGHRA, CDR2 YSYEKL. Deletions cut 1 base from V and 6 bases from J, with 18 bases between. The CDR3 sequence is CASSQVAWRVKSEAFF. The CDR3 DNA sequence: TGCGCCAGCAGCCAAGTTGCCTGGAGGGTTAAGTCTGAAGCTTTCTTT.

The chain has TRBV5-1 and TRBJ1-4, with TRBD1 matching 9 bases. V shed 4 bases and J 8 bases; nucleotides not matched to a gene: 9. The germline CDR1 and CDR2 sequences are SGHRS and YFSETQ. The CDR3 is made up of 15 amino acids. CDR3 loop: CASSRSTGGGEKLFF. CDR3 bases: TGCGCCAGCAGCCGATCGACAGGGGGAGGAGAAAAACTGTTTTTT.

Here the CDR3 DNA reads TGTGCCAGCAGGGTGACAGGAAAGAACACCGGGGAGCTGTTTTTT. As protein: CASRVTGKNTGELFF. This chain joins TRBV2 and TRBJ2-2, with D maybe TRBD1 (6 bases). CDR3 size: 15 residues. Deletions cut 6 bases from V and 1 base from J, with 12 bases between. Germline V gene sequence: CDR1 SNHLY, CDR2 FYNNEI. Based on the CDR3 plus reference TRBV2 and TRBJ2-2, the full variable domain is EPEVTQTPSHQVTQMGQEVILRCVPISNHLYFYWYRQILGQKVEFLVSFYNNEISEKSEIFDDQFSVERPDGSNFTLKIRSTKLEDSAMYFCASRVTGKNTGELFFGEGSRLTVL.

The rearrangement joins TRBV9 to TRBJ1-6; no reliable D call. V was clipped by 4 bases and J by 6 bases, with 11 bases between them. This CDR3 region has 14 residues. Germline V gene data show CDR1 as SGDLS and CDR2 as YYNGEE. CDR3 sequence (DNA): TGTGCCAGCAGCCCCGAACAGAGTAATTCACCCCTCCACTTT. Its protein product is CASSPEQSNSPLHF.

V and J are TRBV5-6 and TRBJ1-2; D gene ambiguous. V was cut by 1 base and J by 4 bases, with 14 bases left in between. This CDR3 has 15 amino acids. Germline CDR1 and CDR2: SGHDT and YYEEEE. The CDR3: CASSLSPESFYGYTF. The CDR3 DNA reads as TGTGCCAGCAGCTTGTCTCCCGAAAGCTTCTATGGCTACACCTTC.

The V and J genes are TRBV13 and TRBJ1-2; weak D call: TRBD1 (5 bases). V lost 7 bases, J lost 3 bases, and 15 bases lay in between. Germline lookup yields CDR1 PRHDT and CDR2 FYEKMQ (reference sequence). The CDR3 is 14 residues long. The CDR3 DNA reads as TGTGCCAGCAATTCTGGGCAAGGGGACTATGGCTACACCTTC. Its translation: CASNSGQGDYGYTF.

A few counts support this clone. J is TRBJ1-2 and V is TRBV11-1; D is ambiguous. V dropped 3 bases and J dropped 3 bases, with 11 bases sitting between them. This CDR3 is built from 14 residues. CDR1 and CDR2 (germline): SGHAT, FQDESV (reference sequence). CDR3 sequence: CASSLAGSYYGYTF. The CDR3 DNA reads TGTGCCAGCAGCTTGGCGGGCTCCTACTATGGCTACACCTTC.

The chain is built from TRBV13 and TRBJ2-7; 9 bases are a match to TRBD2. Germline values: CDR1 PRHDT, CDR2 FYEKMQ (reference sequence). V was clipped by 0 bases and J by 0 bases; unmatched bases: 6. The CDR3 runs 17 residues. The CDR3 DNA reads as TGTGCCAGCAGCTTAGGCCCCCTAGCGGGAAGCTCCTACGAGCAGTACTTC. Its translation is CASSLGPLAGSSYEQYF.

The gene calls are TRBV6-1 and TRBJ1-4; D is perhaps TRBD1 (6 bases). Germline CDR1 MNHNS, CDR2 SASEGT. The CDR3 consists of 12 residues. The V end was cut by 4 bases, the J end by 7 bases, with 7 bases between. CDR3 residues: CASSVGGEKLFF. The CDR3 DNA follows: TGTGCCAGCAGTGTAGGGGGTGAAAAACTGTTTTTT.

Regarding this clone: Other DNA sequences in this specimen translate into the identical CDR3. This rearrangement joins TRBV7-9 to TRBJ1-3; 7 nucleotides match TRBD1. J gave up 0 bases and V 6 bases, and 5 bases lay outside the gene matches. Germline CDR1 and CDR2: SEHNR and FQNEAQ (reference sequence). The CDR3 spans 15 residues. CDR3 bases: TGTGCCAGCAGTTCTGACAGGGACTCTGGAAACACCATATATTTT. Its translation is CASSSDRDSGNTIYF.

The rearrangement uses TRBV19 and TRBJ2-5; a possible D gene is TRBD1 (7 bases). Germline V gives CDR1 LNHDA, CDR2 SQIVND (reference sequence). The germline V and J ends were trimmed by 4 bases and 5 bases, with 17 bases remaining between them. The CDR3 runs to 15 residues. The chain's CDR3 is CASSKEGAKFETQYF. In DNA form, the CDR3 reads TGTGCCAGTAGTAAGGAGGGGGCGAAGTTTGAGACCCAGTACTTC.

The chain uses TRBV7-3 and TRBJ2-7; 11 bases are a match to TRBD2. After removal of 5 bases from V and 0 bases from J, the junction contained 3 bases not matched to a gene. Per germline, CDR1 SGHTA and CDR2 FQGTGA. This CDR3 spans 15 amino acids. The CDR3 DNA follows: TGTGCCAGCAGCCCTAGCGGGGGGAGCTCCTACGAGCAGTACTTC. It encodes CASSPSGGSSYEQYF.

In this sample, this clone turned up a few times. The chain carries TRBV28 and TRBJ2-7; TRBD1 matches at 7 bases. CDR3 length: 15 amino acids. Germline V gene sequence: CDR1 MDHEN, CDR2 SYDVKM. Trimming at V came to 5 bases and at J to 3 bases, leaving 10 bases not matched to a gene. CDR3 protein: CASSLTGSRLYEQYF. The DNA for the CDR3 is TGTGCCAGCAGTCTGACAGGGTCTCGCCTCTACGAGCAGTACTTC.

V and J are TRBV28 and TRBJ1-6; D possibly corresponds to TRBD1 (5 bases). Germline V gene lookup returns CDR1 MDHEN and CDR2 SYDVKM. The CDR3 extends over 15 amino acids. V was clipped by 5 bases and J by 7 bases, with 15 bases between them. CDR3 sequence reads: CASSPTGVRNSPLHF. CDR3 coding DNA: TGTGCCAGCAGTCCCACGGGGGTAAGGAATTCACCCCTCCACTTT.

This sequence joins TRBV5-1 and TRBJ1-1; TRBD1 is a possible D gene (5 bases). The CDR3 contains 13 residues. CDR1 and CDR2 (germline): SGHRS, YFSETQ. V dropped 1 base and J dropped 7 bases, with 11 bases sitting between them. CDR3 loop: CASSLRRADEAFF. CDR3 bases: TGCGCCAGCAGCTTGCGCAGGGCAGATGAAGCTTTCTTT.

In the case of this clone: At one end, the junction sequence differs from germline, possibly due to a read error. The chain couples TRBV6-5 to TRBJ2-7, with 7 bases identical to TRBD2. Germline assignment: CDR1 MNHEY and CDR2 SVGAGI. There are 13 residues in the CDR3. The CDR3 loop is CAVRKAGVYEQYF. The CDR3 DNA follows: TGCGCTGTAAGGAAGGCGGGAGTGTACGAGCAGTACTTC.